This record looks at one TCR beta chain sequence and its context. Its antigen is not identified. The sample originates from a study of T-cell memory formation after mild COVID-19. Study-wide context: TCR clusters were mostly confined to one donor each.

The CDR3 runs 16 residues. V lost 8 bases to trimming and J lost 3 bases; unmatched junction nucleotides: 10. Study-level findings and limits: Pre-infection memory contained some responding clones, which suggested that cross-reactive memory had joined.

TCRdb processed the 5' RACE reads anew with MiXCR; each CDR3 protein has one entry. The sample consists of about 400,000 distinct CDR3 sequences, approximately 25% of them appearing once. Sequencing was carried out using PBMCs or a T cell subset sorted from them (not recorded which). The chain joins TRBV12-3 or TRBV12-4 to TRBJ1-5; the match to TRBD1 covers 10 bases. This TCR was sampled from an adult woman who had mild COVID-19 (a few samples of this study predate the infection). Cell type and time point are not known. CDR3 in DNA: TGTGCCAGCCGCCTTGGACAGGGGGATAACAATCAGCCCCAGCATTTT. Protein sequence: CASRLGQGDNNQPQHF.